The clone carrying this T cell receptor (beta chain) was picked up a small number of times. Its antigen is not known. Both 60 Vbeta primers and 13 Jbeta primers went into the PCR. The assay was immunoSEQ multiplex PCR, and TCRdb's table has in-frame clones only and misses some. The sample consists of roughly 130,000 clones, around 69% of them appearing once. The CDR3 sequence is 15 residues long. The germline V and J ends were trimmed by 5 bases and 2 bases, with 14 bases remaining between them. Germline V lookup: CDR1 ENHRY, CDR2 SYGVKD. This specimen comes from a study of cytomegalovirus exposure and HLA in healthy donors. Study at large: Roughly 85 million unique TCRs from HLA-typed donors made up an early data release.

Study observations and caveats: Both high specificity and high sensitivity reportedly marked the classifier's diagnosis of cytomegalovirus status. A later look showed TCR association rates differing by HLA locus, highest for DRB1 and lowest for HLA-C. Analyses of presence and absence presupposed an approximately uniform sequencing depth across donors.

The clonotype comes from a human donor in good health. Sequenced sample: PBMCs. The chain is built from TRBV10-3 and TRBJ2-3, with D possibly being TRBD2 (5 bases). CDR3 in amino acids: CAISSGLGNTDTQYF. In DNA form, the CDR3 reads TGTGCCATCAGTTCAGGACTGGGTAACACAGATACGCAGTATTTT.